This T cell receptor beta chain was identified in a study of T cell responses to AZD1222 COVID-19 vaccine. This CDR3 region has 12 residues. V shed 0 bases and J 12 bases; nucleotides not matched to a gene: 1. CDR1 is SGHNT and CDR2 is YENEEA in the germline V gene. Method: immunoSEQ multiplex PCR; TCRdb's copy keeps in-frame clones and lacks some. Of about 110,000 clones in the sample, 81% were seen once. The source was peripheral blood, collected on day 0 of AZD1222 vaccination. This chain uses TRBV11-3 with TRBJ2-1; 8 nucleotides match TRBD1. This TCR was recovered from an adult in good health. The CDR3: CASSLDGTGQFF. CDR3 coding DNA: TGTGCCAGCAGCTTAGATGGGACAGGGCAGTTCTTC.